Listed below are T cell receptor beta chains from one sample, sequenced in a study of identifying expanded T cells in peripheral blood. Libraries were prepared by immunoSEQ multiplex PCR; TCRdb keeps only in-frame clonotypes and omits some of them. The table includes under 150,000 clones, less than 90% detected once. Material for sequencing was blood. These receptors all stem from a person aged 18 to 75 in good health. Both conserved end residues are part of each CDR3. D genes are given only for firm matches. Expanded clones get a size class; other rows say once, few or many, or leave the size out.

J gene | D gene | clone size | V gene | CDR3 protein | CDR3 DNA
TRBJ1-4 | . | once | TRBV6-5 | CASRKLSANEKLFF | TGTGCCAGCAGGAAGCTCTCGGCTAATGAAAAACTGTTTTTT
TRBJ1-2 | TRBD1 | . | TRBV29-1 | CSVVGQADGYTF | TGCAGCGTTGTTGGACAGGCGGATGGCTACACCTTC
TRBJ2-3 | . | . | TRBV21-1 | CASSNAAKRGGLYSTDTQYF | TGTGCCAGCAGCAATGCAGCAAAGCGGGGGGGCCTTTATAGCACAGATACGCAGTATTTT
TRBJ1-2 | . | . | TRBV28 | CASSRARYGYTF | TGTGCCAGCAGTCGGGCCCGCTATGGCTACACCTTC
TRBJ1-2 | . | few | TRBV2 | CASSEELPNYGYTF | TGTGCCAGCAGTGAAGAGCTGCCGAACTATGGCTACACCTTC
TRBJ1-1 | . | . | TRBV19 | CASSIEGLTEAFF | TGTGCCAGTAGTATCGAGGGGTTGACTGAAGCTTTCTTT
TRBJ1-2 | . | few | TRBV10-3 | CAISEPPTDGYTF | TGTGCCATCAGTGAGCCTCCAACGGATGGCTACACCTTC
TRBJ2-1 | TRBD2 | . | TRBV6-5 | CASSPGGEQFF | TGTGCCAGCAGCCCGGGAGGTGAGCAGTTCTTC
TRBJ1-1 | . | . | TRBV4-2 | CASSQDMGARGAFF | TGTGCCAGCAGCCAAGATATGGGCGCCAGGGGAGCTTTCTTT
TRBJ2-7 | . | few | TRBV10-1 | CASSEVRGHEQYF | TGCGCCAGCAGTGAAGTCAGGGGCCACGAGCAGTACTTC
TRBJ2-1 | TRBD1 | . | TRBV18 | CASTGTGIDEQFF | TGTGCCAGCACCGGGACAGGGATCGATGAGCAGTTCTTC
TRBJ2-2 | . | . | TRBV5-6 | CASTQGPSNTGELFF | TGTGCCAGCACCCAGGGGCCCTCGAACACCGGGGAGCTGTTTTTT
TRBJ2-1 | . | . | TRBV2 | CASSGNSGFEQFF | TGTGCCAGCAGTGGAAACAGCGGGTTTGAGCAGTTCTTC
TRBJ1-3 | . | . | TRBV10-3 | CAIRTASGNTIYF | TGTGCCATCCGAACAGCATCTGGAAACACCATATATTTT
TRBJ2-5 | . | once | TRBV11-2 | CASSLGRQETQYF | TGTGCCAGCAGCTTAGGACGCCAAGAGACCCAGTACTTC
TRBJ1-5 | TRBD1 | . | TRBV7-6 | CASSPQGVGQPQHF | TGTGCCAGCAGCCCACAGGGGGTTGGTCAGCCCCAGCATTTT
TRBJ2-1 | . | . | TRBV5-1 | CASSLGLRLTYNEQFF | TGCGCCAGCAGCTTGGGGCTTAGGCTGACCTACAATGAGCAGTTCTTC
TRBJ2-7 | TRBD2 | . | TRBV15 | CATSRVAGGSEQYF | TGTGCCACCAGCAGAGTGGCGGGAGGTAGCGAGCAGTACTTC